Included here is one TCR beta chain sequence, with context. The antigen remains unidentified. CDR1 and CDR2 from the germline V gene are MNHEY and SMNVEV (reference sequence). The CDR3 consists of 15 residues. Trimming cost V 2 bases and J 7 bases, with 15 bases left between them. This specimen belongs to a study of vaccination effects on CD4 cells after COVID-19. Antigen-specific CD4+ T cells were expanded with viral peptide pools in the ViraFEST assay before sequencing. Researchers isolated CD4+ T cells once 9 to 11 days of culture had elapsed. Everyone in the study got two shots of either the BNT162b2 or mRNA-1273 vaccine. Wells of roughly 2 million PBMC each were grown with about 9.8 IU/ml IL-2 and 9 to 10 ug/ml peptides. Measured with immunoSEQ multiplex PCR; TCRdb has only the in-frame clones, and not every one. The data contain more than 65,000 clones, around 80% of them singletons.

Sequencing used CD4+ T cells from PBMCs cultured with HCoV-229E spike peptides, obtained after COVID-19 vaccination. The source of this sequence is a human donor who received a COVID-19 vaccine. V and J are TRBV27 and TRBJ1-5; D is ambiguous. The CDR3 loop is CASSLKGNPRQPQHF. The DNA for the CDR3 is TGTGCCAGCAGTTTAAAAGGGAACCCCAGGCAGCCCCAGCATTTT.